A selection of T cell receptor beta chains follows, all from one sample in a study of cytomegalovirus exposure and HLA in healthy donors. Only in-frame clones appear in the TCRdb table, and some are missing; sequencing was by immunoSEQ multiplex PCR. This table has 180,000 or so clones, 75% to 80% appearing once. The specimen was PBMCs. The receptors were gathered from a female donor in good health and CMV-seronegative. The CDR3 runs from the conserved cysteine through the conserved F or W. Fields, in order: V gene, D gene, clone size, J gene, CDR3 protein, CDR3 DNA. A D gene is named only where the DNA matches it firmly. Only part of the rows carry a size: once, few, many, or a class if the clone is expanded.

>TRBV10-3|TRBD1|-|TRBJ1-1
CAISDVQGAKTEAFF
TGTGCCATCAGTGATGTTCAGGGGGCTAAAACTGAAGCTTTCTTT
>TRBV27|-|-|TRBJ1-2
CASSLQQDYGYTF
TGTGCCAGCAGTTTACAACAGGACTATGGCTACACCTTC
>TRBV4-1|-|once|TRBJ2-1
CASSHDLASSYNEQFF
TGCGCCAGCAGCCATGACTTAGCCAGCTCCTACAATGAGCAGTTCTTC
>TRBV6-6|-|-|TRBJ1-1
CASSRRTRMNTEAFF
TGTGCCAGCAGTCGACGGACTCGTATGAACACTGAAGCTTTCTTT
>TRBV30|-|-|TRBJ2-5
CAWSVPEVTQYF
TGTGCCTGGAGTGTACCCGAGGTGACCCAGTACTTC
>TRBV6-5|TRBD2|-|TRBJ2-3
CASSYSSGGAADTQYF
TGTGCCAGCAGTTACAGTAGCGGGGGGGCAGCAGATACGCAGTATTTT
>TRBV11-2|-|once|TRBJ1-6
CASSLDGYNSPLHF
TGTGCCAGCAGCTTAGACGGTTATAATTCACCCCTCCACTTT
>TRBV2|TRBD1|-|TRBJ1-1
CAGSEQQGALGNTEAFF
TGTGCCGGCAGTGAACAGCAGGGGGCGTTAGGGAACACTGAAGCTTTCTTT
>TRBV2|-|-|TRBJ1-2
CASSLQQGAYGYTF
TGTGCCAGCAGCCTCCAACAGGGCGCATATGGCTACACCTTC
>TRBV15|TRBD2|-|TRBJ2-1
CATSRAGTSGSNEQFF
TGTGCCACCAGCAGGGCCGGGACTAGCGGGAGCAATGAGCAGTTCTTC
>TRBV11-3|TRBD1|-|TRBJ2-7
CASSLGPLGQGYQIIYEQYF
TGTGCCAGCAGCTTAGGACCTTTAGGACAGGGTTATCAAATCATCTACGAGCAGTACTTC
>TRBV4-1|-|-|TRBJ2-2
CASSQGAGNTGELFF
TGCGCCAGCAGCCAAGGGGCGGGGAACACCGGGGAGCTGTTTTTT
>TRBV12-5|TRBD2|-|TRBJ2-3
CASGLVPDGTSGASTDTQYF
TGTGCTAGTGGTTTGGTACCGGATGGGACTAGCGGGGCTTCCACAGATACGCAGTATTTT
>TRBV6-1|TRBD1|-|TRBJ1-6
CASIPGQLNSPLHF
TGTGCCAGCATCCCGGGACAGCTCAATTCACCCCTCCACTTT
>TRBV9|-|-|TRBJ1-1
CASSVGGDTEAFF
TGTGCCAGCAGCGTTGGGGGGGACACTGAAGCTTTCTTT
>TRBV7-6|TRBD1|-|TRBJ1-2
CASSPGTGLGGYTF
TGTGCCAGCAGCCCGGGGACAGGGCTGGGTGGCTACACCTTC
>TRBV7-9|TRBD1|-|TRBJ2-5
CASSLDRTGGQETQYF
TGTGCCAGCAGCTTAGACAGGACAGGGGGGCAAGAGACCCAGTACTTC
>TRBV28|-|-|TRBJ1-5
CASSPGLGGGKGQPQHF
TGTGCCAGCAGCCCTGGGCTGGGCGGGGGCAAGGGTCAGCCCCAGCATTTT
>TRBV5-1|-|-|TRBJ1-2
CASSVDSSFLGGYTF
TGCGCCAGCAGCGTTGATTCGAGCTTCCTAGGAGGCTACACCTTC
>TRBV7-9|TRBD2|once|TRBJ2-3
CASSRGSSGSTQYF
TGTGCCAGCAGCAGGGGTTCCAGCGGGAGTACGCAGTATTTT
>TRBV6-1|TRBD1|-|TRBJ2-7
CASSDPTGTGGAYVYEQYF
TGTGCCAGCAGTGACCCGACCGGGACAGGGGGCGCATATGTCTACGAGCAGTACTTC
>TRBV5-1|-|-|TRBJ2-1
CASQVAGRESDEQFF
TGCGCCAGCCAAGTTGCGGGACGTGAGTCGGATGAGCAGTTCTTC
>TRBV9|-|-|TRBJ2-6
CASSSDGAGANVLTF
TGTGCCAGCAGCTCGGACGGGGCTGGGGCCAACGTCCTGACTTTC
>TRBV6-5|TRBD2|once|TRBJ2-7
CASSYETSGGYEQYF
TGTGCCAGCAGTTACGAGACTAGCGGAGGATACGAGCAGTACTTC
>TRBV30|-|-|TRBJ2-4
CAWSVGRGPVVNIQYF
TGTGCCTGGAGTGTTGGGCGGGGGCCGGTGGTGAACATTCAGTACTTC
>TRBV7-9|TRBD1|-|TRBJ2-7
CSSSVTVAQGVSYEQYF
TGTTCCAGCAGCGTGACTGTAGCCCAGGGGGTTTCCTACGAGCAGTACTTC
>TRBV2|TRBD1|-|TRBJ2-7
CASSRDREYEQYF
TGTGCCAGCAGCCGGGACAGGGAATACGAGCAGTACTTC
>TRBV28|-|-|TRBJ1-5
CASSLAGPHNQPQHF
TGTGCCAGCAGTTTGGCAGGCCCCCACAATCAGCCCCAGCATTTT
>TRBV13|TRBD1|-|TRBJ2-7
CASSTWDETGTYEQYF
TGTGCCAGCAGCACCTGGGATGAGACAGGGACCTACGAGCAGTACTTC
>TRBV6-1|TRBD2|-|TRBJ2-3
CASSEAAGGAISTDTQYF
TGTGCCAGCAGTGAAGCTGCGGGGGGGGCTATAAGCACAGATACGCAGTATTTT
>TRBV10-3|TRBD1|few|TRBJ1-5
CAISEGTALSNQPQHF
TGTGCCATCAGTGAGGGGACAGCACTTAGCAATCAGCCCCAGCATTTT
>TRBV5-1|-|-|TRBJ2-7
CASSLEAVNSYEQYF
TGCGCCAGCAGCTTGGAGGCGGTAAACTCCTACGAGCAGTACTTC
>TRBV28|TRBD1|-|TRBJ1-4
CASSSQSVSQRGRLFF
TGTGCCAGCAGTTCCCAGTCCGTGTCGCAGAGGGGGCGGCTGTTTTTT